This note documents a single T cell receptor beta chain sequence. This sample is part of a study of shared clonotypes between healthy human individuals. Germline V gives CDR1 SGHNT, CDR2 YYREEE (reference sequence). The CDR3 is made up of 13 amino acids. The V end lost 4 bases, the J end lost 3 bases, and 11 bases lay between the germline ends. Profiling relied on immunoSEQ multiplex PCR, and the TCRdb table lists in-frame clones only, not all of them. This repertoire shows fewer than 850,000 clones, about 92% found once; its top ten account for 30% to 35%. This TCR was sampled from a man aged 18 to 35 in good health. Some clones in this sample may be carry-over from other donors' samples. The chain uses TRBV5-4 and TRBJ2-7; a possible D gene is TRBD1 (6 bases). The sample comprised memory CD8+ T cells from PBMCs. Subset in this sample: CD45RO+ cells pooled with CCR7-negative TemRA cells. CDR3 protein: CASSHRDNYEQYF. CDR3 DNA sequence: TGTGCCAGCAGCCACCGGGACAACTACGAGCAGTACTTC.